This TCR beta chain derives from a study of PD-1 blockade in classical Hodgkin lymphoma. The germline gives CDR1 SGDLS, CDR2 YYNGEE. The germline V and J ends were trimmed by 0 bases and 8 bases, with 11 bases remaining between them. CDR3 length: 13 amino acids. Method: immunoSEQ multiplex PCR; TCRdb's copy keeps in-frame clones and lacks some. The table has approximately 12,000 clones, about 82% seen once. Each of the patients experienced relapse following autologous stem cell transplantation, and their brentuximab vedotin exposure differed. Here the sequenced sample was peripheral blood mononuclear cells (PBMCs), taken at baseline. This TCR was sampled from a human donor with classical Hodgkin lymphoma. This sequence joins TRBV9 and TRBJ1-1, with D possibly matching TRBD1 (5 bases). CDR3 sequence: CASSVEIWTEAFF. CDR3 coding DNA: TGTGCCAGCAGCGTAGAAATTTGGACAGAAGCTTTCTTT.